This T cell receptor (beta chain) emerged from a study of brain metastases from non-small cell lung cancer. As regards this clone: Its antigen is not identified. At one end the junction does not follow the germline gene, possibly because of a read error.

The CDR3 covers 14 residues. Germline CDR1 and CDR2: MNHEY and SMNVEV (reference sequence). Study-level findings and limits: T-cell clones appeared expanded in about 60% of brain metastases relative to matched primary tumors.

Clones were read by immunoSEQ multiplex PCR, and TCRdb kept only the in-frame ones, dropping some. The sample records thousands of clones, just over 85% being singletons. The chain joins TRBV27 to TRBJ1-1; maybe TRBD1 (5 bases). The sample taken for sequencing was primary lung tumor tissue. This TCR came from a donor older than 35 with non-small cell lung cancer. CDR3 nucleotide sequence: TGTGCCAGCAGTCCCCAGGGAACACGGACTGAAGCTTTTTTT. Translated: CASSPQGTRTEAFF.